Listed below are T cell receptor beta chains from one sample, sequenced in a study of control samples from healthy donors and cancer patients. TCRdb's copy holds only in-frame clones and misses some; the assay was immunoSEQ multiplex PCR. The profile covers about 51,000 clones, with about 88% appearing a single time and 35% to 50% taken by the ten largest. Material: PBMCs. All receptors derive from a man aged 50 to 60 with head and neck cancer. CDR3s include the opening cysteine and the closing phenylalanine or tryptophan. D genes are given only for firm matches. A row's size may be missing; if present it is once, few, many or a size class.

>TRBJ1-1|.|14|TRBV24-1|few
CATRLRDGNTEAFF
TGTGCCACCAGACTCCGGGACGGGAACACTGAAGCTTTCTTT
>TRBJ2-7|TRBD2|14|TRBV11-2|few
CASSSRLAGYEQYF
TGTGCCAGCAGCTCCCGACTAGCGGGGTACGAGCAGTACTTC
>TRBJ2-1|.|16|TRBV11-2|.
CASSLFRGRANNEQFF
TGTGCCAGCAGCTTATTTAGGGGGAGGGCCAACAATGAGCAGTTCTTC
>TRBJ1-3|.|12|TRBV2|.
CASSLSGNTIYF
TGTGCCAGCAGTCTATCTGGAAACACCATATATTTT
>TRBJ1-6|.|16|TRBV27|.
CASSPVGQLYNSPLHF
TGTGCCAGCAGTCCCGTAGGACAGCTGTATAATTCACCCCTCCACTTT
>TRBJ2-3|.|13|TRBV12-5|.
CASGNRGTDTQYF
TGTGCTAGTGGGAACAGGGGCACAGATACGCAGTATTTT
>TRBJ1-1|.|11|TRBV4-1|.
CASSLGTEAFF
TGCGCCAGCAGCCTGGGGACTGAAGCTTTCTTT
>TRBJ2-7|TRBD1|18|TRBV5-6|few
CASSLRGGRSGYSGEQYF
TGTGCCAGCAGCTTGAGAGGGGGCCGCAGTGGTTACAGTGGTGAGCAGTACTTC
>TRBJ2-7|.|13|TRBV12-3/TRBV12-4|.
CASSGGQAFEQYF
TGTGCCAGCAGTGGGGGGCAGGCTTTCGAGCAGTACTTC
>TRBJ1-1|.|13|TRBV25-1|.
CASSRDLNTEAFF
TGTGCCAGCAGTCGAGATTTGAACACTGAAGCTTTCTTT
>TRBJ1-3|.|12|TRBV3-1/TRBV3-2|few
CASQLRGNTIYF
TGTGCCAGCCAGTTGCGGGGAAACACCATATATTTT
>TRBJ2-3|.|15|TRBV6-1|.
CASSEASLSADTQYF
TGTGCCAGCAGTGAAGCTAGTCTCTCCGCAGATACGCAGTATTTT
>TRBJ2-7|.|14|TRBV18|.
CASSPGLISYEQYF
TGTGCCAGCTCACCGGGGCTGATCTCCTACGAGCAGTACTTC
>TRBJ2-1|.|13|TRBV2|.
CASSEPRGGEQFF
TGTGCCAGCAGTGAACCAAGGGGGGGTGAGCAGTTCTTC
>TRBJ2-2|.|16|TRBV7-9|few
CASSGASVQRGGELFF
TGTGCCAGCAGCGGAGCTAGCGTCCAGAGAGGCGGGGAGCTGTTTTTT
>TRBJ2-5|TRBD1|15|TRBV5-1|.
CASSIQGQGVETQYF
TGCGCCAGCAGCATACAAGGACAGGGAGTCGAGACCCAGTACTTC
>TRBJ2-2|TRBD2|17|TRBV9|.
CASSVARVAGVSGELFF
TGTGCCAGCAGCGTAGCTAGGGTAGCGGGGGTCTCCGGGGAGCTGTTTTTT
>TRBJ2-7|.|14|TRBV28|.
CASSRGDWVYEQYF
TGTGCCAGCAGTCGGGGCGACTGGGTCTACGAGCAGTACTTC
>TRBJ1-1|TRBD1|12|TRBV7-3|.
CASSATGTQAFF
TGTGCCAGCAGCGCGACAGGGACCCAAGCTTTCTTT
>TRBJ1-1|.|12|TRBV27|.
CASSSGRGEAFF
TGTGCCAGCAGTTCAGGACGAGGTGAAGCTTTCTTT
>TRBJ2-6|TRBD1|18|TRBV18|.
CASSYSGTAGSGANVLTF
TGTGCCAGCTCGTATTCCGGGACAGCAGGCTCTGGGGCCAACGTCCTGACTTTC
>TRBJ2-7|.|12|TRBV6-2/TRBV6-3|.
CASSPQVTEQYF
TGTGCCAGCAGTCCGCAGGTGACGGAGCAGTACTTC
>TRBJ1-1|TRBD1|14|TRBV7-9|.
CASSLQGANTEAFF
TGTGCCAGCAGCTTACAGGGGGCGAACACTGAAGCTTTCTTT
>TRBJ2-2|.|15|TRBV19|.
CASTKGSLNTGELFF
TGTGCCAGCACGAAGGGGTCCTTAAACACCGGGGAGCTGTTTTTT
>TRBJ2-1|TRBD2|15|TRBV5-1|few
CASSLGSSGRNEQFF
TGCGCCAGCAGCTTGGGGTCTAGCGGGAGGAATGAGCAGTTCTTC
>TRBJ2-7|.|15|TRBV13|.
CASSFRGAFSYEQYF
TGTGCCAGCAGCTTTAGAGGGGCCTTCTCCTACGAGCAGTACTTC
>TRBJ2-7|TRBD2|15|TRBV9|.
CASTVTEGGPNEQYF
TGTGCCAGCACCGTCACGGAGGGAGGGCCCAACGAGCAGTACTTC
>TRBJ2-7|.|13|TRBV10-3|once
CAISENTGYEQYF
TGTGCCATCAGTGAAAATACAGGCTACGAGCAGTACTTC
>TRBJ2-4|TRBD1|15|TRBV7-2|.
CASSLYRGAKNIQYF
TGTGCCAGCAGCTTATACAGGGGGGCCAAAAACATTCAGTACTTC
>TRBJ2-3|.|15|TRBV28|once
CASRSRDFITDTQYF
TGTGCCAGCAGATCCCGGGACTTCATCACAGATACGCAGTATTTT
>TRBJ2-7|.|13|TRBV12-3/TRBV12-4|.
CASGGSGKDEQYF
TGTGCCAGCGGGGGCTCAGGGAAGGACGAGCAGTACTTC